The 28 T cell receptor beta chains listed next were all sequenced from one sample in a study of blood T cell repertoires in COVID-19. Profiling relied on immunoSEQ multiplex PCR, and the TCRdb table lists in-frame clones only, not all of them. The repertoire holds about 270,000 clones, with around 90% as singletons. Input material: PBMCs or T cells enriched from blood (not recorded which). Receptor source: a woman aged 30 to 39 who had recovered from COVID-19.

This clone was observed a handful of times. This chain links TRBV5-6 with TRBJ2-7, with a possible D match to TRBD2 (5 bases). The germline gives CDR1 SGHDT, CDR2 YYEEEE. The ends were cut back, 1 base at V and 6 bases at J, with 17 bases in the middle. The CDR3 has 15 residues. This CDR3 reads CASSLFNPRGSEQYF. The CDR3 region has the DNA TGTGCCAGCAGCTTGTTTAACCCCAGAGGGTCCGAGCAGTACTTC.

The gene calls are TRBV12-3 or TRBV12-4 and TRBJ1-2; D not certain. Trimming removed 10 bases at V and 2 bases at J, with 8 bases between. The CDR3 has 11 amino acids. The CDR3 sequence is CATYRNYGYTF. The CDR3 DNA sequence: TGTGCCACCTACCGGAACTATGGCTACACCTTC.

The table lists this clone with a count of one. The chain employs TRBV18 and TRBJ1-5; tentative D call: TRBD1 (6 bases). The germline CDR1 and CDR2 sequences are KGHSH and LQKENI. The CDR3 sequence is 13 residues long. V lost 4 bases and J 7 bases, leaving 11 bases between the germline ends. The CDR3 region is CASSLQGQQPQHF. CDR3 in DNA: TGTGCCAGCTCACTACAGGGACAACAGCCCCAGCATTTT.

This rearrangement joins TRBV11-2 to TRBJ2-1; tentative D call: TRBD2 (6 bases). Trimming removed 0 bases at V and 6 bases at J, with 15 bases between. Germline V gives CDR1 SGHAT, CDR2 FQNNGV. The CDR3 is 16 amino acids. CDR3 bases: TGTGCCAGCAGCTTAGACGGGCTAGCGCGGAGCAATGAGCAGTTCTTC. Its protein product is CASSLDGLARSNEQFF.

The gene calls are TRBV11-2 and TRBJ1-5, with 8 bases identical to TRBD1. This CDR3 spans 17 amino acids. Germline CDR1 and CDR2: SGHAT and FQNNGV. Unmatched junction bases numbered 12, after V lost 2 bases and J lost 6 bases. Written as DNA, the CDR3 is TGTGCCAGCAGCTTACTTCCTCCGGGACAGGTTATTCAGCCCCAGCATTTT. Amino acids: CASSLLPPGQVIQPQHF.

The chain recombines TRBV27 with TRBJ1-2, with TRBD1 as a possible D gene (6 bases). V gave up 5 bases and J gave up 1 base, with 14 bases separating them. This CDR3 has 15 residues. Per germline, CDR1 MNHEY and CDR2 SMNVEV (reference sequence). CDR3 protein: CASSPGTLSNYGYTF. In DNA form, the CDR3 reads TGTGCCAGCAGTCCGGGGACATTAAGTAACTATGGCTACACCTTC.

The chain recombines TRBV7-6 with TRBJ1-3; tentatively, D is TRBD1 (6 bases). There are 13 residues in the CDR3. Germline-derived CDR1 and CDR2 are SGHVS and FNYEAQ. Deletions cut 5 bases from V and 3 bases from J, with 8 bases between. CDR3 amino acids: CASSRTVGNTIYF. In nucleotides, the CDR3 is TGTGCCAGCAGCAGGACAGTTGGAAACACCATATATTTT.

The chain has TRBV7-3 and TRBJ1-1, with a weak D call TRBD1 (5 bases). The CDR3 sequence is 17 residues long. V lost 1 base and J 1 base, leaving 16 bases between the germline ends. Per germline, CDR1 SGHTA and CDR2 FQGTGA. CDR3 sequence reads: CASSLSPRGYSNTEAFF. The DNA of the CDR3 is TGTGCCAGCAGCTTAAGCCCCCGGGGGTACTCGAACACTGAAGCTTTCTTT.

V is TRBV19 and J is TRBJ1-2; D unclear. V dropped 5 bases and J dropped 4 bases, with 14 bases sitting between them. The CDR3 length is 14 residues. CDR1 and CDR2 from the germline V gene are LNHDA and SQIVND (reference sequence). Here the CDR3 reads CASSAPTRLYGYTF. The CDR3 DNA is TGTGCCAGTAGTGCCCCCACAAGACTCTATGGCTACACCTTC.

The chain has TRBV30 and TRBJ1-2; no firm D call. Germline lookup yields CDR1 GTSNPN and CDR2 SVGIG (reference sequence). The V end lost 6 bases, the J end lost 4 bases, and 18 bases lay between the germline ends. CDR3 size: 14 residues. CDR3: CACPQKEQFYGYTF. The CDR3 region has the DNA TGTGCCTGCCCTCAGAAGGAACAGTTCTATGGCTACACCTTC.

V is TRBV27 and J is TRBJ2-2; D is unclear. V was trimmed by 0 bases and J by 0 bases, leaving 14 bases between them. The germline gives CDR1 MNHEY, CDR2 SMNVEV (reference sequence). This CDR3 has 18 amino acids. In nucleotides, the CDR3 is TGTGCCAGCAGTTTATCGACACCGAATCTCGCGAACACCGGGGAGCTGTTTTTT. Its protein product is CASSLSTPNLANTGELFF.

The CDR3 loop reads CASSETVAGVTGELFF. As DNA, the CDR3 is TGTGCCAGCAGTGAAACGGTAGCGGGAGTCACCGGGGAGCTGTTTTTT. V gene TRBV2 combines with J gene TRBJ2-2; 9 nucleotides agree with TRBD2. The germline gives CDR1 SNHLY, CDR2 FYNNEI. V lost 2 bases, J lost 4 bases, and 5 bases stayed unmatched. The CDR3 length is 16 residues.

The chain employs TRBV6-2 or TRBV6-3 and TRBJ2-2; no firm D call. The ends were cut back, 0 bases at V and 7 bases at J, with 18 bases in the middle. The germline gives CDR1 MNHEY, CDR2 SVGEGT. This CDR3 comprises 17 residues. Written as DNA, the CDR3 is TGTGCCAGCAGTTACTCGTTCCGACTGGTACTACGCGGGGAGCTGTTTTTT. Its translation: CASSYSFRLVLRGELFF.

V is TRBV19 and J is TRBJ2-5, with TRBD1 identical over 10 bases. The J segment lost 5 bases and the V segment lost 8 bases, leaving 5 bases of the junction unmatched. Germline assignment: CDR1 LNHDA and CDR2 SQIVND (reference sequence). CDR3 length: 13 residues. Here the CDR3 reads CASSDRGTETQYF. The CDR3 region has the DNA TGTGCCAGTTCGGACAGGGGGACGGAGACCCAGTACTTC.

The genes are TRBV6-4 and TRBJ1-1; weak D call: TRBD1 (6 bases). This CDR3 contains 11 residues. Trimming pared 5 bases from V and 11 bases from J, leaving 12 bases between. Germline V gene data show CDR1 as MRHNA and CDR2 as SNTAGT. The CDR3 bases are TGTGCCAGCAGTTCAGGGGAGATCGCTTTCTTT. It specifies CASSSGEIAFF.

The rearrangement uses TRBV7-9 and TRBJ1-2, with 8 bases matching TRBD1. With 5 bases clipped from V and 4 bases from J, the junction kept 3 bases outside the gene matches. CDR3 size: 13 residues. Per germline, CDR1 SEHNR and CDR2 FQNEAQ (reference sequence). The CDR3 DNA reads TGTGCCAGCAGCCGGGGACAGGCCTATGGCTACACCTTC. This codes for CASSRGQAYGYTF.

In DNA, the CDR3 is TGTGCCAGCAGCGGAGACGGGGGCACAGATACGCAGTATTTT. Its protein is CASSGDGGTDTQYF. This chain joins TRBV9 and TRBJ2-3, with a tentative D call TRBD2 (5 bases). Trimming pared 3 bases from V and 1 base from J, leaving 9 bases between. CDR1 is SGDLS, CDR2 YYNGEE, per germline. The CDR3 runs 14 residues.

The chain links TRBV3-1 (or the pseudogene TRBV3-2) to TRBJ2-1; D not certain. The CDR3 loop spans 14 amino acids. V dropped 4 bases and J dropped 0 bases, with 7 bases sitting between them. Germline V gene data show CDR1 as LGHDT and CDR2 as YNNKEL (reference sequence). CDR3 nucleotide sequence: TGTGCCAGCAGCCTTAGGAGCTCCTACAATGAGCAGTTCTTC. Its translation is CASSLRSSYNEQFF.

J is TRBJ1-2 and V is TRBV25-1; TRBD1 might be the D (5 bases). Germline loops: CDR1 MGHDK, CDR2 SYGVNS. The CDR3 loop spans 14 amino acids. The germline V and J ends were trimmed by 5 bases and 1 base, with 11 bases remaining between them. CDR3 nucleotides: TGTGCCAGCAGTCAGGACACCATTAACTATGGCTACACCTTC. This encodes CASSQDTINYGYTF.

The V call is TRBV4-1, the J call TRBJ2-5, with a tentative D call TRBD2 (5 bases). V lost 0 bases, J lost 2 bases, and 13 bases lay in between. From germline, CDR1 is MGHRA and CDR2 YSYEKL. The CDR3 sequence is 16 residues long. The CDR3 DNA is TGCGCCAGCAGCCAAGATTCGGGGTTCACGCAAGAGACCCAGTACTTC. Its translation is CASSQDSGFTQETQYF.

J is TRBJ2-3 and V is TRBV10-3; D possibly corresponds to TRBD1 (7 bases). V was cut by 3 bases and J by 4 bases, with 14 bases left in between. Germline CDR1 reads ENHRY; CDR2 reads SYGVKD. The CDR3 contains 15 residues. The CDR3: CAISDGRGEADTQYF. CDR3 sequence (DNA): TGTGCCATCAGTGATGGCAGGGGGGAGGCAGATACGCAGTATTTT.

The CDR3 sequence: CASSGRDRAILTDTQYF. Written as DNA, the CDR3 is TGTGCCAGCAGCGGGCGAGACAGGGCGATTTTAACAGATACGCAGTATTTT. The chain recombines TRBV9 with TRBJ2-3, with TRBD1 matching 7 bases. The length of the CDR3 is 17 residues. Trimming removed 3 bases from V and 3 bases from J; junction bases left unmatched: 13. Germline V CDR1 and CDR2: SGDLS, YYNGEE.

This clone was observed once. The V call is TRBV7-2, the J call TRBJ1-4; 8 positions agree with TRBD1. This CDR3 is 16 amino acids long. J gave up 6 bases and V 5 bases, and 11 bases lay outside the gene matches. Germline CDR1 and CDR2: SGHTA and FQGNSA. CDR3 coding DNA: TGTGCCAGCAGCCACTCAACTCGGACAGGGTATGAAAAACTGTTTTTT. Protein sequence: CASSHSTRTGYEKLFF.

The chain links TRBV15 to TRBJ1-6, with D possibly being TRBD1 (5 bases). This CDR3 spans 16 amino acids. Trimming cost V 5 bases and J 3 bases, with 14 bases left between them. The germline V gene has CDR1 LNHNV and CDR2 YYDKDF (reference sequence). This CDR3 reads CATSPSGGVYNSPLHF. CDR3 DNA sequence: TGTGCCACCAGCCCTTCGGGAGGGGTCTATAATTCACCCCTCCACTTT.

The chain is built from TRBV9 and TRBJ2-7; D is possibly TRBD2 (6 bases). The V gene's germline CDR1 is SGDLS and CDR2 YYNGEE. CDR3 length: 14 residues. V dropped 0 bases and J dropped 2 bases, with 9 bases sitting between them. In DNA, the CDR3 is TGTGCCAGCAGCGTAGACGGGGGAGCCTACGAGCAGTACTTC. This gives the protein CASSVDGGAYEQYF.

This chain links TRBV5-5 with TRBJ2-1, with TRBD2 matching 15 bases. CDR1 and CDR2 from the germline V gene are SGHKS and YYEKEE (reference sequence). This CDR3 is built from 18 residues. V shed 6 bases, J shed 0 bases, and the junction held 7 bases outside the gene matches. DNA for the CDR3: TGTGCCAGCATCAGGACTAGCGGGAGGGCCCCCTCCTACAATGAGCAGTTCTTC. Translating gives CASIRTSGRAPSYNEQFF.

The chain links TRBV7-9 to TRBJ1-6, with D possibly TRBD1 on 5 matching bases. The germline gives CDR1 SEHNR, CDR2 FQNEAQ (reference sequence). Trimming took off 11 bases at V and 5 bases at J, with 19 bases between the two ends. This CDR3 region has 15 residues. The CDR3 loop reads CASRPPGRDNSPLHF. In DNA form, the CDR3 reads TGTGCCTCACGACCCCCGGGCAGGGATAATTCACCCCTCCACTTT.

In the case of this clone: The same CDR3 is also encoded by other DNA sequences in this sample. The chain uses TRBV7-9 and TRBJ2-2; D might be TRBD2 (5 bases). Trimming removed 0 bases at V and 1 base at J, with 6 bases between. CDR3 length equals 15 residues. CDR1 SEHNR and CDR2 FQNEAQ come from the germline V gene (reference sequence). The CDR3 DNA reads TGTGCCAGCAGCTTAGCAGGAGGGAACACCGGGGAGCTGTTTTTT. This codes for CASSLAGGNTGELFF.